A single T cell receptor (beta chain) is shown here with its context. This clone was counted between two and nine times. Its antigen target is currently unknown. No qualities accompany the bases; no much larger clone lies one base away. These data belong to a study of beta chain features in type 1 diabetes (dated by TCRdb to the late 2010s). In terms of the full investigation: Mean age, gender distribution, total cell number and subset yield were not different between patients and healthy donors. A total of over 95,000,000 sorted cells were examined across all samples, and RNA yield correlated strongly with the number of cells per subset. The study compared the TCRB repertoires of sorted circulating CD4+ T cell subsets in recently diagnosed type 1 diabetes patients with those in matched healthy donors. Naive and central memory subsets were obtained from all 28 donors, but regulatory and stem cell-like memory subsets were isolated from only 8 patients and roughly 8 healthy donors. Findings and caveats that apply to the study as a whole: In all four CD4+ subsets, TCRB CDR3 length was moderately but significantly shorter in type 1 diabetes patients. At VDJ recombination sites, type 1 diabetes patients had fewer insertions and more deleted nucleotides, which implies abnormalities in thymic rearrangement. Because the HLA sub-analyses included only small numbers of individuals, any influence of HLA type on TCRB rearrangement was left unresolved. Naive, central memory and regulatory TCRB repertoires appeared to be more similar among patients than among healthy donors. Because cDNA rather than genomic DNA was sequenced, highly expressing activated cells could have been over-represented, although no difference in activation and CD3 levels was found between groups. Shorter templates might have been favored by PCR, but patient and control samples were amplified and corrected together, so both groups would have been affected equally by any skew.

The entire isolated RNA was reverse transcribed using the High Capacity cDNA Reverse Transcription Kit, and thus expressed TCRB transcripts were sequenced. Naive, central memory and regulatory T cell samples underwent deep immunoSEQ sequencing, averaging around 4 million total reads per sample. Sorted cells were lysed in RLT buffer, and RNA was extracted using DNase-treated RNeasy Micro or Mini kits according to cell number. Each cell subset was processed on its own to prevent cross-contamination, while patient and healthy donor samples were processed together. TCRB sequences were amplified from cDNA with the immunoSEQ multiplex PCR, producing 87-bp fragments spanning the CDR3 region. Sequencing of the amplicons was performed on the Illumina HiSeq platform. The paper's processing steps were these. PCR bias was computationally corrected using synthetic template baselines, reads within Hamming distance 2 were collapsed, and singletons that could not be merged were discarded. Reads were aligned against IMGT to assign V, D and J genes, CDR3 length and insertions or deletions at six rearrangement sites. Within each subset, clonotype counts were normalized to sorted cell number, after which true diversity and Gini coefficients were computed with the tcR R package. Repertoire sharing was quantified using the overlap coefficient calculated on TCRB nucleotide sequences. Out-of-frame TCRB sequences from naive cells were analyzed as a proxy for the pre-selection repertoire. What TCRdb holds here is the immuneACCESS table cut down to in-frame rearrangements. Part of the clones is not present; checked against another copy, under half of the missing clones reflect an unresolved V gene, and the others are unexplained. The D gene and trimming were derived from the DNA, and the V and J assignments and clone size from that table. Within this sample are 630,000 or so clones, with around 15% of them counted one time only. The ten most abundant clones make up just under 0.04% of the sample.

Trimming costs V 0 bases and J 8 bases, and their ends lie 10 bases apart. CDR1 and CDR2 are read off the germline V gene as LGHNA and YSLEER. The CDR3, cysteine through phenylalanine, is 13 amino acids long. Only the CDR3 DNA is retained, 39 bases long and in frame from the first base. A single peripheral blood draw of about 116 mL on average was collected from each donor into heparinised tubes. A BD FACSAria II and a panel including CD45RO, CCR7, CD25, CD127, CD95 and CD27 were used to sort naive, central memory, regulatory and stem cell-like memory CD4+ T cells. All sorted populations exceeded 95% purity. Right away, PBMCs were isolated by Lymphoprep density gradient centrifugation and were stained directly, with no culture step. So that batch effects would be minimized, each experiment stained and sorted samples in pairs, pairing one healthy donor with one patient.

Sequencing used naive CD4+ T cells from blood. Read against the paper, the sample's cell subset or site label means: true naive CD4+ T cells. In this chain, TRBV4-3 is recombined with TRBJ1-1, with the D gene uncertain. The source of this sequence is a young man with type 1 diabetes. The DNA sequence is given as TGCGCCAGCAGCCAAGATAAGGGAAGGGAAGCTTTCTTT. Its protein reads: CASSQDKGREAFF.